This entry concerns a single T cell receptor (beta chain). Its target is not known. Among ophthalmopathy patients, the Clinical Activity Score reached at least 3, the NOSPECS grade reached at least 4, and duration remained under 3 months. The study based diagnoses on clinical symptoms, serum thyroxine and TRAb, thyroid ultrasound and orbital computed tomography. Isolation of PBMCs was performed on roughly 9 ml fresh peripheral blood. The germline V gene has CDR1 ENHRY and CDR2 SYGVKD. With V trimmed by 4 bases and J by 1 base, 0 bases remained unmatched. The CDR3 has 14 residues. This record belongs to a study of T cells in Graves' hyperthyroidism and ophthalmopathy. Study-wide results and caveats: A 13 V-J model separated ophthalmopathy from stable hyperthyroidism.

TCR beta CDR3 sequences were amplified from RNA transcripts. The HTBI primer set served for first-round RT-PCR of the TCR CDR3. TCRdb fed the multiplex PCR reads into MiXCR, producing one record per CDR3 protein. There are 490,000 or so distinct CDR3 sequences in the sample; 20% occur only once, and about half lies in the top ten. This receptor was obtained from a man aged 35 to 55 with Graves' ophthalmopathy. The sequenced sample was blood. The V and J genes are TRBV10-3 and TRBJ2-7; TRBD2 matches 11 bases. CDR3 residues: CAISGTSGSYEQYF. DNA for the CDR3: TGTGCCATCAGTGGGACTAGCGGGTCCTACGAGCAGTACTTC.